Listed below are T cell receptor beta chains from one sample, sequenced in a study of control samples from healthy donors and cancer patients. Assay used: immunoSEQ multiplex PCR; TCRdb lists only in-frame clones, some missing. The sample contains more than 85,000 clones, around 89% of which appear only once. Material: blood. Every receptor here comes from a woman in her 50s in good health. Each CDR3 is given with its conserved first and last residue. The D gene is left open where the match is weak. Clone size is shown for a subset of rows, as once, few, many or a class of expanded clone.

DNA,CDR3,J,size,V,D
TGTGCCAGCAGTCGGGAGGACAGGGGTTCAGATACGCAGTATTTT,CASSREDRGSDTQYF,TRBJ2-3,-,TRBV7-3,TRBD1
TGTGCCATCAGTCCCGGGACGGTACTTTATAGCAATCAGCCCCAGCATTTT,CAISPGTVLYSNQPQHF,TRBJ1-5,-,TRBV10-3,-
TGTGCCAGCAGCTCTACTACTCCGGGCACCGGGGAGCTGTTTTTT,CASSSTTPGTGELFF,TRBJ2-2,-,TRBV7-7,-
TGTGCCACCAGCCCAGAGCGGGGGACCTACGAGCAGTACTTC,CATSPERGTYEQYF,TRBJ2-7,-,TRBV15,TRBD2
TGTGCCAGCAGCTTGTCGGGAAATCAGCCCCAGCATTTT,CASSLSGNQPQHF,TRBJ1-5,-,TRBV5-4,-
TGCGCCAGCAGCTACTTGGGACAGCCTCAGGAGCAGTTCTTC,CASSYLGQPQEQFF,TRBJ2-1,-,TRBV5-1,TRBD1
TGCGCCAGCAGCCACCGGGACAGGGCTGCTAACTATGGCTACACCTTC,CASSHRDRAANYGYTF,TRBJ1-2,-,TRBV4-1,TRBD1
TGTGCCAGCAGTTACCGGGACCCTGCAACTAATGAAAAACTGTTTTTT,CASSYRDPATNEKLFF,TRBJ1-4,-,TRBV6-5,-
TGTGCCAGCAGCTCTCCTCGGGGCAGGACGAGCACAGATACGCAGTATTTT,CASSSPRGRTSTDTQYF,TRBJ2-3,-,TRBV7-9,-
TGTGCCAGCAGCTTGGCGGGGGGAACAGATACGCAGTATTTT,CASSLAGGTDTQYF,TRBJ2-3,-,TRBV7-9,TRBD2
TGTGCCAGCAGTTTTGAAGCTAGCAATCAGCCCCAGCATTTT,CASSFEASNQPQHF,TRBJ1-5,-,TRBV27,-
TGTGCCAGCAGCGTAGGAGGCGGGAGGGACTCCTACAATGAGCAGTTCTTC,CASSVGGGRDSYNEQFF,TRBJ2-1,-,TRBV9,TRBD2
TGTGCCAGCAGCTTAGGGTCCGGGGACCCAGCTAACTATGGCTACACCTTC,CASSLGSGDPANYGYTF,TRBJ1-2,-,TRBV7-9,-
TGTGCCAGCAGCCAAGCGAACACTGGCTACACCTTC,CASSQANTGYTF,TRBJ1-2,-,TRBV3-1/TRBV3-2,-
TGTGCCAGCAGCTTGGATGGCGCGGGAGGGGCCCAGAAGACCCAGTACTTC,CASSLDGAGGAQKTQYF,TRBJ2-5,few,TRBV5-4,TRBD2
TGTGCCACCCAGCTTAGTAGCGGGGGGCAGACCCAGTACTTC,CATQLSSGGQTQYF,TRBJ2-5,-,TRBV7-9,TRBD2
TGTGCCAGTAGTCCGGGGGAAGTGACCACTGAAGCTTTCTTT,CASSPGEVTTEAFF,TRBJ1-1,-,TRBV19,-
TGTGCCAGCAGCTTAGGCTCTTGGCAGGGTTACTCACCCCTCCACTTT,CASSLGSWQGYSPLHF,TRBJ1-6,few,TRBV7-2,-
TGCGCCAGCAGACGGACAGGGATTGGCACAGATACGCAGTATTTT,CASRRTGIGTDTQYF,TRBJ2-3,once,TRBV4-1,TRBD1
TGTGCCAGCAGCGCCCGGGAGAGCTCCTACAATGAGCAGTTCTTC,CASSARESSYNEQFF,TRBJ2-1,once,TRBV9,-
TGTGCCAGTAGGCCTCGGGCAGGGGTCAACACTGAAGCTTTCTTT,CASRPRAGVNTEAFF,TRBJ1-1,-,TRBV19,-
TGTGCCAGTGGGGAAACAGGGACCTTTAATGAAAAACTGTTTTTT,CASGETGTFNEKLFF,TRBJ1-4,-,TRBV19,-
TGTGCCAGCAGCTTTGAATCGGGTGGAAACACCATATATTTT,CASSFESGGNTIYF,TRBJ1-3,-,TRBV7-2,-
TGTGCCAGCAGCTTAAACAGCTTTAGCACAGATACGCAGTATTTT,CASSLNSFSTDTQYF,TRBJ2-3,-,TRBV7-9,-
TGCGCCAGCAGCCCCCCCCTGGGCAACAATGAGCAGTTCTTC,CASSPPLGNNEQFF,TRBJ2-1,-,TRBV4-1,-
TGTGCCAGTACGGTGGGAGGTACTGAAGCTTTCTTT,CASTVGGTEAFF,TRBJ1-1,-,TRBV19,-
TGTGCCAGTAGTATCCCGGGACAGGGGTTCGGGGCTGAAGCTTTCTTT,CASSIPGQGFGAEAFF,TRBJ1-1,-,TRBV19,TRBD1
TGCGCCAGCAGCTTGGAGGGGTACGGTCAGCCCCAGCATTTT,CASSLEGYGQPQHF,TRBJ1-5,-,TRBV5-1,-
TGTGCCAGCAGCAGCCTTTCGGGAGGCGGCGGGGAGCTGTTTTTT,CASSSLSGGGGELFF,TRBJ2-2,-,TRBV27,TRBD2
TGTGCCAGCAGCCCGATAGGGGTGAACACAGATACGCAGTATTTT,CASSPIGVNTDTQYF,TRBJ2-3,-,TRBV7-8,-
TGTGCCAGCTCACCGACTCAGAACAATAATTCACCCCTCCACTTT,CASSPTQNNNSPLHF,TRBJ1-6,-,TRBV18,-
TGCGCCAGCAGCTTAAGAGTAGCGGTCTCTGGGGCCAACGTCCTGACTTTC,CASSLRVAVSGANVLTF,TRBJ2-6,-,TRBV5-1,-
TGTGCCAGCATCGTCGGGGGGACTAGCAATGAGCAGTTCTTC,CASIVGGTSNEQFF,TRBJ2-1,-,TRBV7-2,TRBD2
TGTGCCAGCACCTCCGGGGCCGCTTACTATGGCTACACCTTC,CASTSGAAYYGYTF,TRBJ1-2,few,TRBV6-5,-
TGTGCCAGTAATCCGGGACAGGGGCAAGAGACCCAGTACTTC,CASNPGQGQETQYF,TRBJ2-5,-,TRBV19,TRBD1
TGTGCCAGCAGTTACGTGGGCTACACCTTC,CASSYVGYTF,TRBJ1-2,-,TRBV6-6,-
TGTGCCAGCAGCGACAGGACAGGGGTTTACGAGCAGTACTTC,CASSDRTGVYEQYF,TRBJ2-7,-,TRBV7-9,TRBD1
TGTGCCAGCAGCTTGTCCAGGGATGGTGGCTACACCTTC,CASSLSRDGGYTF,TRBJ1-2,-,TRBV5-6,-
TGTGCCAGCAGCTTAGCAACTCGGAGGAGGAACACTGAAGCTTTCTTT,CASSLATRRRNTEAFF,TRBJ1-1,-,TRBV13,-
TGTGCCAGCAGTCCCGGGCCAGACCAAGAGACCCAGTACTTC,CASSPGPDQETQYF,TRBJ2-5,-,TRBV6-5,-
TGTGCCAGCAGCGCCCACGGGACTAGCGGGTACAATGAGCAGTTCTTC,CASSAHGTSGYNEQFF,TRBJ2-1,-,TRBV11-3,TRBD2
TGTGCCAGCAGCTTAAAAAGAAACGAGCAGTACTTC,CASSLKRNEQYF,TRBJ2-7,-,TRBV7-9,-
TGTGCCTGGAGCGGACAGGGACTAGCGGGGGGACAAGAGACCCAGTACTTC,CAWSGQGLAGGQETQYF,TRBJ2-5,-,TRBV30,TRBD2
TGTGCCAGCAGTTATCTGGTTGGTTCACCCCTCCACTTT,CASSYLVGSPLHF,TRBJ1-6,-,TRBV12-3/TRBV12-4,-
TGTGCCAGCAGCGTCGCCTACGAGCAGTACTTC,CASSVAYEQYF,TRBJ2-7,once,TRBV5-8,-
TGTGCCAGCAGCTTATCTACGACAGATACGCAGTATTTT,CASSLSTTDTQYF,TRBJ2-3,-,TRBV7-3,-
TGCGCCAGCAGCCAAGACGATTTTGCACGGGATGAAAAACTGTTTTTT,CASSQDDFARDEKLFF,TRBJ1-4,once,TRBV4-1,-
TGTGCCAGCAGCTCCGGAAACTATGGCTACACCTTC,CASSSGNYGYTF,TRBJ1-2,-,TRBV5-8,-